This T cell receptor beta chain was sequenced during a study of vaccination and CD4 T cells after COVID-19 (dated by TCRdb to 2022 to 2024). Study-wide context: Every convalescent patient had a positive nasal swab PCR test for SARS-CoV-2, with mild disease in about 9 patients and severe disease in one. Two doses of either the Pfizer-BioNTech BNT162b2 vaccine (n=8) or the Moderna mRNA-1273 vaccine (n=2) were administered to participants. Control cultures received a CEFX viral epitope pool as the positive control, an HIV-1 Nef peptide pool as the negative control, or no peptide. For stimulating the cultures, overlapping spike peptide pools were used, derived from SARS-CoV-2 as well as from the common cold coronaviruses HCoV-NL63, HCoV-OC43 and HCoV-229E. The convalescent cohort comprised six males and four females, including two Hispanic individuals, seven Caucasians, two Asians and one multiracial person. In 10 COVID-19 convalescent patients and a few infection-naive healthy vaccine recipients, researchers compared the spike-specific CD4+ TCR repertoire from before mRNA vaccination with the repertoire from after. Post-vaccine blood samples were obtained a median of about 72 days after the second vaccine dose, with a range of roughly 14 to 241 days. Post-COVID blood samples were collected from convalescent patients a median of approximately 100 days after diagnosis, with a range of about 30 to 161 days.

Note on this clonotype: Its antigen remains unidentified. No much larger clonotype is one base removed from it; base qualities were not supplied.

Beyond this particular receptor, the publication reports: Among convalescent patients, a median approximately 88% of the SARS-CoV-2-reactive clones seen after vaccination appeared only after vaccination, which suggests priming specific to the vaccine. Nearly all vaccine-specific clones in convalescent patients (304 of 307) were mono-reactive for SARS-CoV-2 spike rather than cross-reactive with common cold coronaviruses. The median number of SARS-CoV-2-reactive clonotypes rose from around 22 after infection to 38 after vaccination, but the change was not significant. The number of convalescent patients in the study was relatively small, and the study did not examine early timepoints following natural infection.

The library relied on PCR. DNA from cultured CD4+ T cells underwent TCR sequencing with the Oncomine TCR Beta short-read assay at the Johns Hopkins FTIC core. The QIAamp micro DNA kit was used to extract genomic DNA from the cultured CD4+ T cells. The Oncomine TCR Beta libraries from cultured CD4+ T cells were pooled using unique dual indexes and then sequenced on an Illumina iSeq 100. The authors processed their data as follows. Non-productive sequences were removed, and CDR3s not starting with C, not ending with F or W, or shorter than 7 amino acids were discarded. The MANAFEST web application was used to identify antigen-specific clonotypes by comparing peptide-stimulated wells against reference wells and other culture wells. An FDR below 0.05, an odds ratio above 5, and a productive frequency above 0.1% in at least two of three replicate wells were required for clones to be considered positive. A clonotype counted as cross-reactive if it showed significant expansion both in the SARS-CoV-2 spike wells and in at least one common cold coronavirus spike condition. CDR3 homology was assessed with Levenshtein distances (stringdist) and unrooted phylogenetic trees (ape) in R version 3.6.1. The raw public reads went through TCRdb reprocessing: fastp at Q25, MiXCR clone calling, in-frame beta chains kept. A single entry per CDR3 protein holds the most common genes and DNA from its merged rows. It is TCRdb's table, rather than the study itself, that gives the V and J calls and clone size. This sample comprises about 18,000 distinct CDR3 sequences, 43% of them detected only once. Jointly, the top ten make up 7.2% of the sample.

The label giving this sample's treatment or condition can be read as: approximately 11-day PBMC culture with coronavirus spike peptide pools or control peptides (ViraFEST assay). The ViraFEST assay was used in the study, in which antigen-specific T cells were expanded with peptide pools and expanded clonotypes were subsequently identified by TCR sequencing. The convalescent patients' positive SARS-CoV-2 PCR tests were from March to December 2020, which was before the Alpha, Beta and Delta variants emerged in the United States. Each well held 2.2 million or so PBMCs cultured in IMDM containing roughly 5% human AB serum and 10 IU/ml IL-2, with approximately 9.2 ug/ml peptide pools added. On days 3 and 7, half of the culture medium was replaced with fresh IL-2-containing medium. After less than twelve days of culture, CD4+ T cells were isolated by negative selection with the EasySep CD4+ T cell isolation kit. Ficoll-Paque Plus gradient centrifugation was used to isolate PBMCs from whole blood, and the isolated PBMCs were then either used fresh or cryopreserved at -140C. Triplicate wells were generally used for each culture condition.

Including cysteine and phenylalanine, the CDR3 has 16 amino acids. Just the 48-base CDR3 DNA is kept, in frame starting at base 1. Taken from the germline V gene, the CDR1 and CDR2 loops are SGHTA and FQGNSA. The junction shows trimming of 3 bases on V and 7 bases on J, plus 21 bases between the germline ends. The sequence came from a human donor who had recovered from COVID-19. Sequenced material: CD4+ T cells from blood, cultured in vitro, taken after SARS-CoV-2 vaccination. The V and J genes are TRBV7-2 and TRBJ1-1, with the D gene call left open. The CDR3 reads CASSFQNIRGGNEAFF. The DNA is TGTGCCAGCAGCTTCCAAAACATCCGGGGTGGAAATGAAGCTTTCTTT.